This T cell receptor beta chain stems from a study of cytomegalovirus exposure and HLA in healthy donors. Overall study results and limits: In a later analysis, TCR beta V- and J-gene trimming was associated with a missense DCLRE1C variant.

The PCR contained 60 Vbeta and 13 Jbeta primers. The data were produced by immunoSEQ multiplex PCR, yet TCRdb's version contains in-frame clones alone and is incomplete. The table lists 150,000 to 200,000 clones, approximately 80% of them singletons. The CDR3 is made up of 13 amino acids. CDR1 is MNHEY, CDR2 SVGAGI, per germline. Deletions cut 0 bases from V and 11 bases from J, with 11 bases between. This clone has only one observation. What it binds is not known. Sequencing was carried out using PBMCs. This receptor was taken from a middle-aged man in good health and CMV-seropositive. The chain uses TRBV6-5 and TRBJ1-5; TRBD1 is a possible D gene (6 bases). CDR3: CASSYSGGAAQHF. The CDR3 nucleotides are TGTGCCAGCAGTTACTCCGGGGGGGCGGCCCAGCATTTT.